This entry describes one TCR beta chain. Germline V gene sequence: CDR1 MNHEY, CDR2 SMNVEV (reference sequence). J lost 4 bases, V lost 6 bases, and 12 bases had no gene match. The CDR3 is 16 residues long. These data belong to a study of blood T cell repertoires in COVID-19. Participants came from some 23 US areas, aged roughly 18 to 89 years. Participants' own reports of clinical history determined their cohort assignment. Profiled with immunoSEQ multiplex PCR; TCRdb holds only in-frame clones, not every one. The table shows fewer than 350,000 clones, with approximately 91% occurring only once. The V gene is TRBV27, the J gene TRBJ1-1; TRBD1 agrees at 9 bases. This receptor was taken from a woman between 40 and 55 years old who had recovered from COVID-19. The sequenced material came from PBMCs or T cells enriched from blood (not recorded which). CDR3 DNA sequence: TGTGCCAGCAGGGTAGCGGACAGGGGCGGCCGCACTGAAGCTTTCTTT. Translating it yields CASRVADRGGRTEAFF.